A single sample is the source of the 30 T cell receptor beta chains below, sequenced in a study of blood T cell repertoires in COVID-19. Generated by immunoSEQ multiplex PCR, the TCRdb table keeps only in-frame clones and is missing some. The data hold more than 85,000 clones, with roughly 82% observed a single time. The sample consisted of peripheral blood. These receptors originate from a woman older than 75 with active or convalescent COVID-19.

The chain links TRBV5-1 to TRBJ2-7; 12 bases match TRBD2. Germline V gene sequence: CDR1 SGHRS, CDR2 YFSETQ. After removal of 6 bases from V and 3 bases from J, the junction contained 4 bases not matched to a gene. CDR3 length equals 14 residues. The CDR3 sequence: CASKASGRVYEQYF. In DNA, the CDR3 is TGCGCCAGCAAGGCTAGCGGGAGGGTCTACGAGCAGTACTTC.

This clone has only one observation. This chain's CDR3 is CASSLYPRGGYTDTQYF. The CDR3 bases are TGTGCCAGCAGTTTGTATCCCCGGGGGGGATACACAGATACGCAGTATTTT. The chain couples TRBV27 to TRBJ2-3, with 8 bases identical to TRBD2. The V gene end was trimmed by 3 bases and the J gene end by 2 bases; junction bases not matched to a gene: 10. The germline V gene encodes CDR1 MNHEY and CDR2 SMNVEV (reference sequence). The CDR3 covers 17 residues.

The table lists this clone with a count of one. The J gene is TRBJ1-1, the V gene TRBV14, with a tentative D call TRBD1 (5 bases). Germline assignment: CDR1 SGHDN and CDR2 FVKESK. The CDR3 spans 11 residues. The V gene lost 4 bases and the J gene lost 6 bases, with 6 bases spanning the gap. As DNA, the CDR3 is TGTGCCAGCAGCCGACAGTCTGAAGCTTTCTTT. Protein product: CASSRQSEAFF.

The V call is TRBV6-5, the J call TRBJ2-3; 8 bases agree with TRBD2. CDR3 size: 15 residues. Looked up from germline, CDR1 is MNHEY and CDR2 is SVGAGI. Trimming cost V 4 bases and J 4 bases; bases outside gene matches: 7. DNA of the CDR3: TGTGCCAGCAGTTTTGATAGCGGGAACCCAGATACGCAGTATTTT. Translation: CASSFDSGNPDTQYF.

The chain uses TRBV21-1 and TRBJ1-6; the table assigns TRBD1, which was not confirmed against the DNA. TRBV21-1 is a pseudogene locus. The CDR3 length is 23 residues. The CDR3: CASSIVPGQGPRTQSSYNSPLHF. Written as DNA, the CDR3 is TGTGCCAGCAGCATTGTCCCGGGACAGGGCCCAAGAACCCAGAGCTCCTATAATTCACCCCTCCACTTT.

This chain links TRBV6-6 with TRBJ2-7, with unresolved D. V shed 4 bases and J shed 3 bases, with 10 bases lying between them. This CDR3 comprises 13 residues. The V gene's germline CDR1 is MNHNY and CDR2 SVGAGI (reference sequence). CDR3 nucleotide sequence: TGTGCCAGCAGTTCCTCAACATACTACGAGCAGTACTTC. Translating it yields CASSSSTYYEQYF.

The count of this clone is one. This chain connects TRBV19 to TRBJ2-6; tentatively, D is TRBD1 (5 bases). The V and J ends lost 2 bases and 4 bases respectively, with 15 bases between them. The CDR3 is made up of 17 amino acids. CDR1 and CDR2 (germline): LNHDA, SQIVND (reference sequence). DNA for the CDR3: TGTGCCAGTAGTATATGGTGGGTAGGGGTAGGGGCCAACGTCCTGACTTTC. It is translated as CASSIWWVGVGANVLTF.

The chain carries TRBV29-1 and TRBJ2-7; 7 positions match TRBD2. The CDR3 is 11 residues long. Germline V CDR1 and CDR2: SQVTM, ANQGSEA. V was clipped by 6 bases and J by 2 bases; unmatched bases: 1. The CDR3 here is CSVRGAYEQYF. The CDR3 DNA reads TGCAGCGTACGGGGGGCCTACGAGCAGTACTTC.

The chain links TRBV19 to TRBJ2-1, with D hard to call. Trimming took 2 bases from V and 10 from J, leaving 6 bases between them. This CDR3 is 11 amino acids long. Germline V gives CDR1 LNHDA, CDR2 SQIVND (reference sequence). The CDR3, as DNA: TGTGCCAGTAGTATATTGCGGGAGCAGTTCTTC. Its translation: CASSILREQFF.

The chain carries TRBV3-1 (or the pseudogene TRBV3-2) and TRBJ2-6, with 8 bases that match TRBD2. The CDR3 spans 24 residues. V was clipped by 4 bases and J by 4 bases; unmatched bases: 30. Germline V gene sequence: CDR1 LGHDT, CDR2 YNNKEL (reference sequence). The CDR3: CASSLPPGGGIRAGWLVGANVLTF. CDR3 nucleotide sequence: TGTGCCAGCAGCCTACCCCCCGGGGGGGGGATTCGAGCGGGATGGCTGGTAGGGGCCAACGTCCTGACTTTC.

This clone was detected once. This chain connects TRBV10-3 to TRBJ1-3; 9 bases map to TRBD1. The CDR3 length is 17 residues. Germline CDR1 reads ENHRY; CDR2 reads SYGVKD. The ends lost 5 bases at V and 0 bases at J; junction bases unmatched: 8. The DNA for the CDR3 is TGTGCCATCAGTCCCGGGACAGGGCTTAACTCTGGAAACACCATATATTTT. This sequence encodes CAISPGTGLNSGNTIYF.

V gene TRBV28 combines with J gene TRBJ2-7; TRBD1 matches at 8 bases. Unmatched junction bases numbered 8, after V lost 6 bases and J lost 7 bases. The CDR3 is made up of 13 amino acids. Germline values: CDR1 MDHEN, CDR2 SYDVKM. The CDR3 loop reads CASRGDRQWEQYF. In DNA, the CDR3 is TGTGCCAGCAGGGGGGACAGGCAGTGGGAGCAGTACTTC.

The V call is TRBV5-1, the J call TRBJ2-2, with 7 bases that match TRBD1. The CDR3 runs 14 residues. Germline V gives CDR1 SGHRS, CDR2 YFSETQ. J was trimmed by 9 bases and V by 3 bases; bases with no gene match: 8. The CDR3 DNA reads TGCGCCAGCAGCTCCGACAGGGATAGTAGGGAGCTGTTTTTT. Amino acids: CASSSDRDSRELFF. Supplemented by reference TRBV5-1 and TRBJ2-2, the full variable domain reads KAGVTQTPRYLIKTRGQQVTLSCSPISGHRSVSWYQQTPGQGLQFLFEYFSETQRNKGNFPGRFSGRQFSNSRSEMNVSTLELGDSALYLCASSSDRDSRELFFGEGSRLTVL.

V gene TRBV4-2 combines with J gene TRBJ2-1; D may be TRBD2 (6 bases). Germline CDR1 LGHNA, CDR2 YNFKEQ. Trimming left V 0 bases short and J 1 base short, with 22 bases between. The CDR3 covers 20 residues. CDR3 sequence reads: CASSQEWASVTIFSYNEQFF. The CDR3 nucleotides are TGTGCCAGCAGCCAAGAATGGGCTAGCGTAACGATTTTTTCCTACAATGAGCAGTTCTTC.

This chain uses TRBV5-1 with TRBJ2-7, with 8 bases lining up with TRBD1. V shed 4 bases and J 2 bases; nucleotides not matched to a gene: 8. The V gene's germline CDR1 is SGHRS and CDR2 YFSETQ. The CDR3 spans 15 residues. The CDR3 DNA reads as TGCGCCAGCAGCCAATTTGGGACAGGAGCCTACGAGCAGTACTTC. Its translation is CASSQFGTGAYEQYF.

The V gene is TRBV28, the J gene TRBJ1-5, with D perhaps TRBD1 (5 bases). Germline CDR1 is MDHEN and CDR2 is SYDVKM. This CDR3 contains 17 residues. Trimming cost V 2 bases and J 0 bases, with 14 bases left between them. CDR3 sequence (DNA): TGTGCCAGCAGTTTAGGGGGGTCAGGGTATAGCAATCAGCCCCAGCATTTT. Its protein product is CASSLGGSGYSNQPQHF.

The chain recombines TRBV15 with TRBJ1-6, with D maybe TRBD1 (6 bases). The CDR3 length is 14 residues. Germline V gene lookup returns CDR1 LNHNV and CDR2 YYDKDF (reference sequence). V dropped 3 bases and J dropped 8 bases, with 11 bases sitting between them. In DNA, the CDR3 is TGTGCCACCAGCAGGGGGGCCGGTGATTCACCCCTCCACTTT. It specifies CATSRGAGDSPLHF.

The chain links TRBV9 to TRBJ2-7; D perhaps matches TRBD2 (5 bases). The CDR3 covers 12 residues. Germline V gene data show CDR1 as SGDLS and CDR2 as YYNGEE. Trimming took 3 bases from V and 2 from J, leaving 6 bases between them. The CDR3 bases are TGTGCCAGCAGCGACGGGGCCTACGAGCAGTACTTC. Protein sequence: CASSDGAYEQYF.

The gene calls are TRBV11-2 and TRBJ2-3; D is ambiguous. CDR3 length: 13 amino acids. V was clipped by 1 base and J by 3 bases, with 5 bases between them. Looked up from germline, CDR1 is SGHAT and CDR2 is FQNNGV. The CDR3 region is CASSLGLTDTQYF. The DNA for the CDR3 is TGTGCCAGCAGCTTAGGGCTGACAGATACGCAGTATTTT.

CDR3 DNA: TGTGCCAGCAGCCAGGGCGCAGGGGGCGGGGGCTACACCTTC. It yields the protein CASSQGAGGGGYTF. The chain employs TRBV3-1 (or the pseudogene TRBV3-2) and TRBJ1-2, with TRBD1 matching over 8 bases. V lost 3 bases and J lost 8; bases outside the gene matches: 8. The V gene's germline CDR1 is LGHDT and CDR2 YNNKEL (reference sequence). The length of the CDR3 is 14 residues.

This clone is a singleton in its sample. The chain combines TRBV2 with TRBJ1-4, with TRBD1 identical over 9 bases. After removal of 4 bases from V and 16 bases from J, the junction contained 7 bases not matched to a gene. Germline CDR1 SNHLY, CDR2 FYNNEI. The CDR3 is 12 residues long. The CDR3: CASSVIGTGRFF. CDR3 nucleotide sequence: TGTGCCAGCAGTGTAATCGGGACAGGGCGGTTTTTT. The full variable domain, completed using reference TRBV2 and TRBJ1-4, is EPEVTQTPSHQVTQMGQEVILRCVPISNHLYFYWYRQILGQKVEFLVSFYNNEISEKSEIFDDQFSVERPDGSNFTLKIRSTKLEDSAMYFCASSVIGTGRFFGSGTQLSVL.

The CDR3 nucleotides read TGTGCCAGCTATTCGGGCAGGGGCTCCTACGAGCAGTACTTC. This translates into CASYSGRGSYEQYF. J is TRBJ2-7 and V is TRBV2; tentatively, D is TRBD1 (6 bases). V was pared by 8 bases and J by 0 bases, with 14 bases between. The CDR3 extends over 14 amino acids. Germline CDR1 is SNHLY and CDR2 is FYNNEI.

This clone came up a few times. This sequence joins TRBV7-2 and TRBJ2-7; no clear D. The CDR3 has 13 residues. Germline CDR1 reads SGHTA; CDR2 reads FQGNSA. Trimming pared 0 bases from V and 6 bases from J, leaving 9 bases between. The DNA for the CDR3 is TGTGCCAGCAGCTTAGCGGAGAGAAGCGAGCAGTACTTC. This gives the protein CASSLAERSEQYF. Complete variable domain (other parts from reference TRBV7-2 and TRBJ2-7): GAGVSQSPSNKVTEKGKDVELRCDPISGHTALYWYRQSLGQGLEFLIYFQGNSAPDKSGLPSDRFSAERTGGSVSTLTIQRTQQEDSAVYLCASSLAERSEQYFGPGTRLTVT.

This chain connects TRBV19 to TRBJ2-2; D is possibly TRBD1 (6 bases). The CDR3 has 16 residues. Germline V gene lookup returns CDR1 LNHDA and CDR2 SQIVND (reference sequence). Trimming cost V 6 bases and J 2 bases, with 16 bases left between them. The chain's CDR3 is CASRLLLDRNTGELFF. The CDR3 DNA follows: TGTGCCAGTAGGCTTTTATTGGACAGAAACACCGGGGAGCTGTTTTTT.

The CDR3 protein is CASSRTGQGYYEQYF. CDR3 bases: TGTGCCAGCAGTCGCACTGGGCAGGGCTACTACGAGCAGTACTTC. V is TRBV28 and J is TRBJ2-7; D may be TRBD1 (5 bases). The CDR3 length is 15 residues. The V and J ends lost 5 bases and 3 bases respectively, with 17 bases between them. Germline lookup yields CDR1 MDHEN and CDR2 SYDVKM. Full variable domain (missing parts from reference TRBV28 and TRBJ2-7): DVKVTQSSRYLVKRTGEKVFLECVQDMDHENMFWYRQDPGLGLRLIYFSYDVKMKEKGDIPEGYSVSREKKERFSLILESASTNQTSMYLCASSRTGQGYYEQYFGPGTRLTVT.

This chain connects TRBV12-5 to TRBJ2-3; no clear D. The V end was cut by 2 bases, the J end by 10 bases, with 7 bases between. Germline V gene data show CDR1 as LGHNT and CDR2 as FRNRAP. The CDR3 length is 11 residues. In DNA form, the CDR3 reads TGTGCTAGTGGTTTGCAGGTTGCGCAGTATTTT. Translating it yields CASGLQVAQYF.

The chain recombines TRBV3-1 (or the pseudogene TRBV3-2) with TRBJ2-1; 8 bases map to TRBD2. This CDR3 has 15 residues. V was clipped by 0 bases and J by 8 bases; unmatched bases: 6. Germline CDR1 and CDR2: LGHDT and YNNKEL (reference sequence). The CDR3 DNA reads as TGTGCCAGCAGCCAAGACCGGGGACTAGTCTATGAGCAGTTCTTC. Protein sequence: CASSQDRGLVYEQFF.

The CDR3 DNA is TGTGCCAGTAGCACCGGGACAAGATATAATTCACCCCTCCACTTT. Translation: CASSTGTRYNSPLHF. This chain links TRBV19 with TRBJ1-6; TRBD1 might be the D (6 bases). V lost 6 bases and J 4 bases, leaving 13 bases between the germline ends. This CDR3 contains 15 residues. Germline CDR1 LNHDA, CDR2 SQIVND (reference sequence).

V is TRBV2 and J is TRBJ2-3; D remains ambiguous. The CDR3 has 14 residues. Germline V gives CDR1 SNHLY, CDR2 FYNNEI. The ends were cut back, 2 bases at V and 3 bases at J, with 9 bases in the middle. The CDR3 reads CASSEPSWTDTQYF. CDR3 DNA sequence: TGTGCCAGCAGTGAACCTAGTTGGACAGATACGCAGTATTTT.

The CDR3 is CASSDRNTEAFF. The CDR3 nucleotides are TGTGCCAGTAGTGACAGGAACACTGAAGCTTTCTTT. V and J are TRBV19 and TRBJ1-1; perhaps TRBD1 as D (5 bases). CDR1 and CDR2 (germline): LNHDA, SQIVND (reference sequence). CDR3 size: 12 residues. Trimming stripped 5 bases from V and 1 base from J, with 5 bases between.